This is a list of T cell receptor beta chains from one sample in a study of cytomegalovirus exposure and HLA in healthy donors. The repertoire was sequenced with immunoSEQ multiplex PCR; TCRdb's copy has only in-frame clones and lacks some. The data show a few hundred thousand clones, roughly 91% seen once. Source material: PBMCs. These TCRs come from a girl aged 2 to 9 in good health and CMV-seronegative. Each CDR3 is given with its conserved first and last residue. The order of the fields is J gene, clone size, D gene, V gene, CDR3 DNA, CDR3 protein. The D gene is left open where the match is weak. Size is omitted from some rows. Given values are once, few, many or a class for expanded clones.

J: TRBJ2-7; size: -; D: -; V: TRBV5-6; DNA: TGTGCCAGCAGCTTGGGTTCAGGTACCTACGAGCAGTACTTC; CDR3: CASSLGSGTYEQYF
J: TRBJ1-5; size: -; D: TRBD1; V: TRBV2; DNA: TGTGCCAGCAGTGGGGGACAGGTTCCTCAGCCCCAGCATTTT; CDR3: CASSGGQVPQPQHF
J: TRBJ2-3; size: -; D: TRBD2; V: TRBV5-6; DNA: TGTGCCAGCAGCCAAGGACTAGCAAGCACAGATACGCAGTATTTT; CDR3: CASSQGLASTDTQYF
J: TRBJ1-2; size: -; D: TRBD1; V: TRBV6-1; DNA: TGTGCCAGCAGTGTCACCGGGACAGTCTATGGCTACACCTTC; CDR3: CASSVTGTVYGYTF
J: TRBJ1-3; size: -; D: -; V: TRBV2; DNA: TGTGCCAGCAGTGAACAGGATAGCTCTGGAAACACCATATATTTT; CDR3: CASSEQDSSGNTIYF
J: TRBJ2-2; size: -; D: -; V: TRBV10-3; DNA: TGTGCCATCAACCGCAGGGTTCCTAACACCGGGGAGCTGTTTTTT; CDR3: CAINRRVPNTGELFF
J: TRBJ1-5; size: -; D: -; V: TRBV7-2; DNA: TGTGCCAGCAGCCCCACTTCGGGGGACCAGCCCCAGCATTTT; CDR3: CASSPTSGDQPQHF
J: TRBJ1-6; size: -; D: TRBD1; V: TRBV5-1; DNA: TGCGCCAGCAGCTTGGAAGGACAGGAATATAATTCACCCCTCCACTTT; CDR3: CASSLEGQEYNSPLHF
J: TRBJ1-3; size: -; D: -; V: TRBV30; DNA: TGTGCCAGGAGACAGGAGTCTGGAAGCACCATATATTTT; CDR3: CARRQESGSTIYF
J: TRBJ2-1; size: -; D: TRBD2; V: TRBV13; DNA: TGTGCCAGCAGCTTAGGACTAGCGGGAGCCAGGAATGAGCAGTTCTTC; CDR3: CASSLGLAGARNEQFF
J: TRBJ2-5; size: -; D: TRBD1; V: TRBV11-1; DNA: TGTGCCAGCAGCAGGGGACAGGAGACCCAGTACTTC; CDR3: CASSRGQETQYF
J: TRBJ2-3; size: -; D: TRBD2; V: TRBV6-5; DNA: TGTGCCAGCAGACAAAGCGGGGGTAGCACAGATACGCAGTATTTT; CDR3: CASRQSGGSTDTQYF
J: TRBJ2-2; size: -; D: TRBD2; V: TRBV6-6; DNA: TGTGCCAGCAGAACTAGCGGGAATGACGGGGAGCTGTTTTTT; CDR3: CASRTSGNDGELFF
J: TRBJ2-3; size: -; D: -; V: TRBV6-6; DNA: TGTGCCAGCAGCCGTAGGGGTGGAGATACGCAGTATTTT; CDR3: CASSRRGGDTQYF
J: TRBJ2-3; size: few; D: TRBD2; V: TRBV7-3; DNA: TGTGCCAGCAGCCTAGCGGGAGGGGGCAGCGATACGCAGTATTTT; CDR3: CASSLAGGGSDTQYF
J: TRBJ2-3; size: -; D: TRBD1; V: TRBV5-6; DNA: TGTGCCAGCGAGGGACAGGGGGGAGTTACAGATACGCAGTATTTT; CDR3: CASEGQGGVTDTQYF
J: TRBJ2-7; size: -; D: -; V: TRBV27; DNA: TGTGCCAGCAGTTCTGGGGGAGGATGGAGCGGGTCCTACGAGCAGTACTTC; CDR3: CASSSGGGWSGSYEQYF
J: TRBJ2-2; size: -; D: TRBD1; V: TRBV29-1; DNA: TGCAGCGTCGCACAGGGGGCGCCCGGGGAGCTGTTTTTT; CDR3: CSVAQGAPGELFF
J: TRBJ2-2; size: -; D: -; V: TRBV7-2; DNA: TGTGCCAGCAGCTCCCAGGTGTCACTCACCGGGGAGCTGTTTTTT; CDR3: CASSSQVSLTGELFF
J: TRBJ1-1; size: -; D: -; V: TRBV6-1; DNA: TGTGCCAGCAGTGACCCAGAAGGGGTGTTCCGCGGGAACACTGAAGCTTTCTTT; CDR3: CASSDPEGVFRGNTEAFF
J: TRBJ1-2; size: -; D: TRBD1; V: TRBV5-5; DNA: TGTGCCAGCAGCTTGGCAGGGGGCTATGGCTACACCTTC; CDR3: CASSLAGGYGYTF
J: TRBJ1-6; size: -; D: -; V: TRBV7-8; DNA: TGTGCCAGCAGCTTATTTAATCCGGGCTCCTATAATTCACCCCTCCACTTT; CDR3: CASSLFNPGSYNSPLHF
J: TRBJ2-5; size: -; D: -; V: TRBV19; DNA: TGTGCCAGTAGTTTCAAGGGACTTTTGAAAGAGACCCAGTACTTC; CDR3: CASSFKGLLKETQYF
J: TRBJ1-1; size: -; D: TRBD1; V: TRBV28; DNA: TGTGCCAGCACCCCTAGTCCCGGGACAGGGAAAATGAACACTGAAGCTTTCTTT; CDR3: CASTPSPGTGKMNTEAFF
J: TRBJ1-1; size: -; D: -; V: TRBV7-9; DNA: TGTTCCAGCAGCTTCTACAGGGCGTCGAACACTGAAGCTTTCTTT; CDR3: CSSSFYRASNTEAFF
J: TRBJ1-1; size: -; D: -; V: TRBV10-3; DNA: TGTGCCATCAGCGAAGCCGGGGGTGATACTGAAGCTTTCTTT; CDR3: CAISEAGGDTEAFF
J: TRBJ2-1; size: -; D: TRBD2; V: TRBV9; DNA: TGTGCCAGCAGCGTAGGGACTAGTTCCTACAATGAGCAGTTCTTC; CDR3: CASSVGTSSYNEQFF